This entry describes one TCR beta chain. Looked up from germline, CDR1 is MDHEN and CDR2 is SYDVKM. V dropped 5 bases and J dropped 7 bases, with 11 bases sitting between them. This CDR3 comprises 12 residues. The record originates from a study of blood T cell repertoires in COVID-19. Study-wide background: The origin of the acute and convalescent COVID-19 samples was the United States, Italy and Spain. Sources were T cells, B-cell-depleted T cells, or PBMCs; the material itself was cDNA or gDNA.

In the original workflow: Reference gene primers were amplified, and this amplification served to estimate nucleated cell counts. Here immunoSEQ multiplex PCR was the method, and the copy in TCRdb shows in-frame clones only, minus some. V and J calls plus clone size are reproduced from that table; the DNA served to infer D and trimming. The sample holds 150,000 or so clones, roughly 69% seen once. This chain joins TRBV28 and TRBJ1-1; D not resolved. The clonotype originates from a woman aged 70 to 79 with acute or convalescent COVID-19. Material for sequencing was peripheral blood. The CDR3 sequence is CASSLPGLEAFF. In DNA form, the CDR3 reads TGTGCCAGCAGTCTCCCAGGACTTGAAGCTTTCTTT.